The rows below give T cell receptor beta chains drawn from one sample of a study of T cell responses to AZD1222 COVID-19 vaccine. Using immunoSEQ multiplex PCR, the repertoire was profiled, and TCRdb retains in-frame clones only, with some absent. The profile shows 100,000 to 150,000 clones, more than 80% of them singletons. The input for sequencing was peripheral blood, taken on day 0 of AZD1222 vaccination. The receptors were gathered from an adult in good health. Both conserved end residues are part of each CDR3. D genes are given only for firm matches. Clone size, where shown, is once, few, many, or a class for clones that have expanded.

>.|TRBJ1-1|TRBV7-9|TRBD1
CASSLTGEAFF
TGTGCCAGCAGCTTGACAGGGGAAGCTTTCTTT
>once|TRBJ1-1|TRBV18|.
CASFRQQGADTEAFF
TGTGCCAGCTTTAGGCAACAGGGTGCAGACACTGAAGCTTTCTTT
>.|TRBJ1-3|TRBV2|.
CASSDAHSGNTIYF
TGTGCCAGCAGTGACGCACATAGTGGAAACACCATATATTTT
>.|TRBJ1-6|TRBV7-6|.
CASRVAGSPLHF
TGTGCCAGCAGGGTAGCGGGGTCACCCCTCCACTTT
>few|TRBJ1-5|TRBV6-5|.
CASMDPYSNQPQHF
TGTGCCAGCATGGACCCATATAGCAATCAGCCCCAGCATTTT
>.|TRBJ2-1|TRBV11-3|.
CASSMSTYNEQFF
TGTGCCAGCAGCATGTCGACCTACAATGAGCAGTTCTTC
>.|TRBJ1-5|TRBV15|.
CATSRDRGSQPQHF
TGTGCCACCAGCAGAGATAGGGGGAGCCAGCCCCAGCATTTT
>few|TRBJ2-5|TRBV15|TRBD2
CATTQTSGNPTGTQYF
TGTGCCACCACCCAGACTAGCGGGAACCCCACAGGGACCCAGTACTTC
>.|TRBJ1-2|TRBV6-1|.
CASSEVSGYGYTF
TGTGCCAGCAGTGAAGTATCGGGCTACGGCTACACCTTC
>.|TRBJ1-4|TRBV27|.
CASSSAGIGEKLFF
TGTGCCAGCAGTTCGGCAGGGATAGGCGAAAAACTGTTTTTT
>.|TRBJ1-6|TRBV24-1|.
CATSDTGHRRLGFYNSPLHF
TGTGCCACCAGCGACACCGGACACCGCCGGCTAGGGTTCTATAATTCACCCCTCCACTTT
>.|TRBJ1-2|TRBV19|.
CASSNTGKYYGYTF
TGTGCCAGTAGTAACACAGGGAAGTACTATGGCTACACCTTC
>.|TRBJ2-7|TRBV27|TRBD2
CASSKPGLASYEQYF
TGTGCCAGCAGTAAACCGGGACTAGCTTCCTACGAGCAGTACTTC
>.|TRBJ1-5|TRBV29-1|.
CSALGGADQPQHF
TGCAGCGCCCTCGGGGGGGCCGATCAGCCCCAGCATTTT
>.|TRBJ1-1|TRBV7-6|.
CASSAQRTGTEAFF
TGTGCCAGCAGCGCGCAGAGGACGGGCACTGAAGCTTTCTTT
>.|TRBJ1-2|TRBV6-6|.
CASSPGGTYGYTF
TGTGCCAGCAGTCCGGGGGGTACCTATGGCTACACCTTC
>few|TRBJ1-5|TRBV5-5|.
CASSLGAGAINQPQHF
TGTGCCAGCAGTCTGGGGGCAGGGGCGATTAATCAGCCCCAGCATTTT
>.|TRBJ1-2|TRBV18|.
CASSPPDSFYGYTF
TGTGCCAGCTCACCACCGGACAGCTTCTATGGCTACACCTTC
>.|TRBJ1-1|TRBV18|.
CASSRENTEAFF
TGTGCCAGCTCACGCGAGAACACTGAAGCTTTCTTT
>once|TRBJ1-3|TRBV21-1|.
CASPGGDPSGNTIYF
TGTGCCAGCCCCGGGGGGGACCCTTCTGGAAACACCATATATTTT
>.|TRBJ2-5|TRBV2|TRBD1
CASSGRTGVLGTETQYF
TGTGCCAGCAGTGGTCGGACAGGGGTTCTCGGTACGGAGACCCAGTACTTC
>.|TRBJ2-5|TRBV6-1|TRBD1
CASMKGQGTQETQYF
TGTGCCAGCATGAAAGGACAGGGTACTCAAGAGACCCAGTACTTC
>.|TRBJ2-7|TRBV28|.
CASSFLLSEQYF
TGTGCCAGCAGTTTCCTGCTATCCGAGCAGTACTTC
>.|TRBJ2-7|TRBV2|.
CASVKDLGEQYF
TGTGCCAGCGTAAAGGATTTGGGCGAGCAGTACTTC
>.|TRBJ2-3|TRBV7-2|.
CASSPNNQGDTQYF
TGTGCCAGCAGCCCGAATAACCAGGGGGATACGCAGTATTTT
>few|TRBJ2-7|TRBV4-2|.
CASSQGAVGAYEQYF
TGTGCCAGCAGCCAAGGGGCAGTCGGGGCCTACGAGCAGTACTTC
>.|TRBJ2-3|TRBV6-1|.
CASSERAPSTDTQYF
TGTGCCAGCAGTGAAAGAGCGCCAAGCACAGATACGCAGTATTTT
>.|TRBJ1-4|TRBV18|.
CASSPKDTIEKLFF
TGTGCCAGCTCACCCAAGGACACCATCGAAAAACTGTTTTTT
>.|TRBJ1-6|TRBV5-4|.
CASSSSGANSYNSPLHF
TGTGCCAGCAGCTCTTCCGGGGCCAACTCCTATAATTCACCCCTCCACTTT
>.|TRBJ1-2|TRBV3-1/TRBV3-2|.
CASSQTLRDAGYGYTF
TGTGCCAGCAGCCAAACATTGCGAGACGCAGGCTATGGCTACACCTTC
>.|TRBJ2-3|TRBV12-3/TRBV12-4|TRBD2
CASGKRETDTQYF
TGTGCCAGCGGAAAGCGGGAGACAGATACGCAGTATTTT
>.|TRBJ1-5|TRBV28|.
CASSLYGRNDQPQHF
TGTGCCAGCAGTTTATATGGACGGAACGATCAGCCCCAGCATTTT
>.|TRBJ2-1|TRBV7-6|TRBD2
CASSFVAGTSNEQFF
TGTGCCAGCAGCTTCGTGGCTGGGACTAGCAATGAGCAGTTCTTC
>.|TRBJ2-2|TRBV11-2|.
CASSRAGSSTGELFF
TGTGCCAGCAGCCGAGCAGGGTCGAGCACCGGGGAGCTGTTTTTT
>.|TRBJ1-2|TRBV19|.
CASSIWDRDGYTF
TGTGCCAGTAGTATCTGGGACCGAGATGGCTACACCTTC
>.|TRBJ2-3|TRBV6-4|.
CASSGGLHTDTQYF
TGTGCCAGCAGTGGGGGACTTCACACAGATACGCAGTATTTT
>.|TRBJ2-1|TRBV3-1/TRBV3-2|.
CASSQGYEQFF
TGTGCCAGCAGCCAAGGGTATGAGCAGTTCTTC
>.|TRBJ2-5|TRBV5-4|TRBD2
CASSLPTSGIQKGTQYF
TGTGCCAGCAGCTTGCCGACTAGCGGGATCCAAAAGGGGACCCAGTACTTC
>.|TRBJ2-3|TRBV7-3|.
CASSFKASDTQYF
TGTGCCAGCAGCTTTAAGGCTTCAGATACGCAGTATTTT
>.|TRBJ1-1|TRBV6-6|.
CASTRQITEAFF
TGTGCCAGCACCCGACAGATCACTGAAGCTTTCTTT
>.|TRBJ2-2|TRBV10-2|.
CASSDWTPNTGELFF
TGCGCCAGCAGTGATTGGACACCGAACACCGGGGAGCTGTTTTTT
>once|TRBJ1-1|TRBV6-5|.
CASSYSREGKTEAFF
TGTGCCAGCAGTTACTCGCGGGAGGGAAAAACTGAAGCTTTCTTT
>once|TRBJ1-2|TRBV7-9|TRBD1
CASSQRQGQDGYTF
TGTGCCAGCAGCCAACGACAGGGACAGGATGGCTACACCTTC
>.|TRBJ1-1|TRBV7-9|.
CASSLTGTPNTEAFF
TGTGCCAGCAGCTTAACCGGGACACCCAACACTGAAGCTTTCTTT
>.|TRBJ1-2|TRBV30|.
CASSSGVNYGYTF
TGTGCCTCAAGCTCGGGGGTTAACTATGGCTACACCTTC
>.|TRBJ1-1|TRBV6-5|TRBD1
CASRDRWDTEAFF
TGTGCCAGCAGGGACAGGTGGGACACTGAAGCTTTCTTT
>.|TRBJ2-3|TRBV27|TRBD2
CASSLLQQRDRVDTQYF
TGTGCCAGCAGTTTGCTGCAACAGCGGGATAGGGTAGATACGCAGTATTTT
>few|TRBJ1-5|TRBV19|.
CASSIYGGAGNQPQHF
TGTGCCAGTAGTATATATGGGGGGGCTGGGAATCAGCCCCAGCATTTT
>.|TRBJ1-1|TRBV7-9|.
CASTKGVTGFEAFF
TGTGCCAGCACTAAGGGGGTTACAGGGTTTGAAGCTTTCTTT
>.|TRBJ1-2|TRBV4-1|TRBD1
CASSQDQQGASGYTF
TGCGCCAGCAGCCAAGATCAACAGGGGGCGAGCGGCTACACCTTC
>.|TRBJ1-1|TRBV19|.
CASSIRTNTEAFF
TGTGCCAGTAGTATTAGGACGAACACTGAAGCTTTCTTT
>.|TRBJ1-2|TRBV7-2|.
CASSPAGAANYGYTF
TGTGCCAGCAGCCCCGCCGGTGCAGCTAACTATGGCTACACCTTC
>.|TRBJ1-1|TRBV19|.
CASSILLENTEAFF
TGTGCCAGTAGTATCCTCTTAGAGAACACTGAAGCTTTCTTT
>.|TRBJ2-3|TRBV4-1|.
CASSQEGSGNPITDTQYF
TGCGCCAGCAGCCAAGAAGGGTCAGGGAATCCAATCACAGATACGCAGTATTTT
>.|TRBJ2-1|TRBV9|.
CASSTGGSGTSEQFF
TGTGCCAGCAGCACAGGGGGTAGCGGGACGTCCGAGCAGTTCTTC